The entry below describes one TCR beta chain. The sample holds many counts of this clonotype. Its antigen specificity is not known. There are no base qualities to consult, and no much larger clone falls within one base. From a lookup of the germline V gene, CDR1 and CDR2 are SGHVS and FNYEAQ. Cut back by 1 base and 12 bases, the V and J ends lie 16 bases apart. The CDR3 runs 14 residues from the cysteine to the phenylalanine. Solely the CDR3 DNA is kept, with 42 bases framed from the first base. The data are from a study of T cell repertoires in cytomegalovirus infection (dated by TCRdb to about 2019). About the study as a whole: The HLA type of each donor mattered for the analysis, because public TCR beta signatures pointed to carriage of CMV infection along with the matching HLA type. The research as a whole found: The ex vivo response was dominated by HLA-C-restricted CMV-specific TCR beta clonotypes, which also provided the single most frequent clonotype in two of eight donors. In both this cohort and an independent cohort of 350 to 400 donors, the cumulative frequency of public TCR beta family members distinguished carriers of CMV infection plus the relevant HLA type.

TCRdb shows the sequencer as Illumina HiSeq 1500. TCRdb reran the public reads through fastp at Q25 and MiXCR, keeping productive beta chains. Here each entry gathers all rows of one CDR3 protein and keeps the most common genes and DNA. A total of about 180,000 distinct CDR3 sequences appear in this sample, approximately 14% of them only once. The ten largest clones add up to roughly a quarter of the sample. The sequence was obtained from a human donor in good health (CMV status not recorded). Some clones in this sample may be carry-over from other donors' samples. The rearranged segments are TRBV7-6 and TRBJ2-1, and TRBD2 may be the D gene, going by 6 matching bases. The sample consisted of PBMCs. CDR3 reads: CASSLEHLSGRQFF. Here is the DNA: TGTGCCAGCAGCTTAGAGCACCTTAGCGGACGGCAGTTCTTC. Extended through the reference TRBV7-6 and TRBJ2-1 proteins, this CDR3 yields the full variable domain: GAGVSQSPRYKVTKRGQDVALRCDPISGHVSLYWYRQALGQGPEFLTYFNYEAQQDKSGLPNDRFSAERPEGSISTLTIQRTEQRDSAMYRCASSLEHLSGRQFFGPGTRLTVL.